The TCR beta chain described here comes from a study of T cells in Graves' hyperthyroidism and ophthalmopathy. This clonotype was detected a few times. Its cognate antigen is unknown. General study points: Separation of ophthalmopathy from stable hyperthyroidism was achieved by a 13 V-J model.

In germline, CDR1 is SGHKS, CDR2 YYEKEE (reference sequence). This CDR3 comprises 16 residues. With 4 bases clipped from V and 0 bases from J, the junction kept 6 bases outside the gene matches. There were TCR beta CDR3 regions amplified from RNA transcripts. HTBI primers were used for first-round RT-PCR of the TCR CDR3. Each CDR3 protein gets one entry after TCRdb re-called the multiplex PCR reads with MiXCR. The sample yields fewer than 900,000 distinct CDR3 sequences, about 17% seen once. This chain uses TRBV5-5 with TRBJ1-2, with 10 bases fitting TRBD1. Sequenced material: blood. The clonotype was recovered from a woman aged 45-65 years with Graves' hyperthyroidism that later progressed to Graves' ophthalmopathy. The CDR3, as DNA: TGTGCCAGCAGCCCTGGGACAGGGGATACTAACTATGGCTACACCTTC. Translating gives CASSPGTGDTNYGYTF.